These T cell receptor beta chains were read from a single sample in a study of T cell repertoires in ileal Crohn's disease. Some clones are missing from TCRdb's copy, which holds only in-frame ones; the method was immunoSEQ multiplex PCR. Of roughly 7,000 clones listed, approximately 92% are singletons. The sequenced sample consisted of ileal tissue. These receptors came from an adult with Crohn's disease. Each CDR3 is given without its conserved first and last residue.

ASSSTHHSGNTIY	13	TRBV27	TRBJ1-3
ASSQQPPLAFEQY	13	TRBV4-1	-
ASSQVRGTEAF	11	TRBV4-2	TRBJ1-1
ASRGTSGSIYEQY	13	TRBV27	TRBJ2-7
ASSEARQDYEQY	12	TRBV2	TRBJ2-7
ASSLEVRGGHEQY	13	TRBV5-6	TRBJ2-7
ASSLGTGTGAYEQY	14	TRBV5-1	TRBJ2-7
SVEETGPGGGNYGYT	15	TRBV29-1	TRBJ1-2
ASSVQGPTAAQY	12	TRBV28	TRBJ2-7
ASSLVGSSYEQY	12	TRBV18	TRBJ2-7
ASSALLNYGYT	11	TRBV19	TRBJ1-2
ASMTGGTLGEAF	12	TRBV6-1	TRBJ1-1
ASSRQIISYNEQF	13	TRBV6-1	TRBJ2-1
ASSQRTGYRKLF	12	TRBV27	TRBJ1-4
ASSLSGQSNEKLF	13	TRBV5-1	TRBJ1-4
ASSKRTGKNTEAF	13	TRBV27	TRBJ1-1
ASSGGQGYSPLH	12	TRBV2	TRBJ1-6
ASSLRTSGGRTDTQY	15	TRBV5-1	TRBJ2-3
ASSLRGLAGVPGELF	15	TRBV7-3	TRBJ2-2
ASSSGQQETQY	11	TRBV7-9	TRBJ2-5
ASSSEMNTEAF	11	TRBV7-3	TRBJ1-1
ASSLVLANNEQF	12	TRBV7-9	TRBJ2-1
ASSLHEASSGNTIY	14	TRBV7-2	TRBJ1-3
ASSPRAGYMNTEAF	14	TRBV7-6	TRBJ1-1
SVVRRDSYEQY	11	TRBV29-1	TRBJ2-7
ASSIVSTAGANVLT	14	TRBV19	TRBJ2-6
ASSHRGFGYT	10	TRBV4-1	TRBJ1-2
ASSTAGYYEQY	11	TRBV2	TRBJ2-7
ASSLTGPSYEQY	12	TRBV5-8	TRBJ2-7
SATGGGHGYT	10	TRBV29-1	TRBJ1-2
ASSSPVMSTDTQY	13	TRBV28	TRBJ2-3
ASSLASGRNTGELF	14	TRBV5-4	TRBJ2-2
ASSFHRAGHTDTQY	14	TRBV28	TRBJ2-3
SAGAGGFWF	9	TRBV20-1	TRBJ2-1
ASSLEFRGLSSGANVLT	17	TRBV5-6	TRBJ2-6
ASSDKGQSSTDTQY	14	TRBV4-1	TRBJ2-3
ASSPLDGLSYEQY	13	TRBV28	TRBJ2-7
AWSRDRAVGRNTEAF	15	TRBV30	TRBJ1-1
ASSLFPSGTGDEQF	14	TRBV27	TRBJ2-1
AIGSGSSHEQY	11	TRBV6-5	TRBJ2-7
ASRTYFDGTEAF	12	TRBV27	TRBJ1-1
SVIWTGGLGEQPQH	14	TRBV29-1	TRBJ1-5
ASSEDGRGYEQY	12	TRBV6-1	TRBJ2-7
ASRDREGSRH	10	TRBV27	TRBJ1-5
ASSRDYHNEQF	11	TRBV5-1	TRBJ2-1
ASSPRTAMNTEAF	13	TRBV5-1	TRBJ1-1
ASSEGQSETQY	11	TRBV9	TRBJ2-5
ASSSLVGGPTGRYEQY	16	TRBV11-1	TRBJ2-7
ASSTRQGKEGYT	12	TRBV2	TRBJ1-2
AISPSGFKGDTQY	13	TRBV10-3	TRBJ2-3
ASSQAGRNTGELF	13	TRBV4-2	TRBJ2-2
ASTMGASSGANVLT	14	TRBV28	TRBJ2-6
ASSPRMRERKETQY	14	TRBV5-4	TRBJ2-5
ASSLRSGNTEAF	12	TRBV5-1	TRBJ1-1
ASSEDRTYNEQF	12	TRBV10-1	TRBJ2-1
ASSSGGTSSHTTDTQY	16	TRBV27	TRBJ2-3
ASSLRASGAETQY	13	TRBV5-1	TRBJ2-5
ASSFAGGTEAF	11	TRBV7-3	TRBJ1-1
ASSLAQDNQPQH	12	TRBV5-6	TRBJ1-5